The present TCR beta chain was sequenced within a study of T cell clones after liver transplantation. Study as a whole: Post-transplant blood was tracked for graft-donor-reactive T cell clones identified in a pre-transplant mixed lymphocyte reaction. Draws occurred before transplant, before withdrawal, and after complete or failed withdrawal. Study-wide points: Small, mixed patient groups and varying post-transplant times limit these conclusions.

To note about this clone: Its matching antigen is unknown.

Sequenced by immunoSEQ multiplex PCR; TCRdb stores in-frame clones only, minus some. This sample has tens of thousands of clones; less than 85% occur once, and the top ten carry over 2.5%. Thawed unstimulated PBMCs were FACS-sorted by CD3, CD4 and CD8 into two populations. The germline CDR1 and CDR2 sequences are LGHNA and YSLEER. V dropped 0 bases and J dropped 9; count of bases not matched to a gene: 6. The CDR3 runs 16 residues. Sequenced here: CD4+ T cells from blood, sampled at the 22-month timepoint. The TCR was taken from a human patient who received a liver transplant. T cells may partly derive from the graft donor. This chain joins TRBV4-3 and TRBJ2-1, with TRBD2 matching 12 bases. The CDR3 nucleotides are TGCGCCAGCAGCCAAGAGCCTAGCGGGGGGGCAGGTGAGCAGTTCTTC. It translates to CASSQEPSGGAGEQFF.